This T cell receptor (beta chain) was identified during a study of cytomegalovirus exposure and HLA in healthy donors. Findings of the study overall: Researchers reported in a later analysis that a missense DCLRE1C variant was tied to TCR beta V- and J-gene trimming. Whilst most TCR sequences proved rare, a subset of public TCRs occurred across many donors.

Comment on this clone: Its antigen is as yet unknown.

The germline V and J ends were trimmed by 1 base and 6 bases, with 13 bases remaining between them. This CDR3 has 15 residues. The germline V gene has CDR1 SGHVS and CDR2 FNYEAQ. Researchers ran the PCR with 60 Vbeta and 13 Jbeta primers. Here immunoSEQ multiplex PCR was the method, and the copy in TCRdb shows in-frame clones only, minus some. The top ten hold about 6.8% of the sample, which has fewer than 120,000 clones, more than 60% seen once. Healthy bone marrow donors supplied every sample. Whereas donors were nominally healthy upon sampling, unrecorded immune exposures were probable. This sequence joins TRBV7-6 and TRBJ1-5, with a tentative D call TRBD1 (5 bases). Sequencing was carried out using PBMCs. The TCR was taken from a young man in good health and CMV-seropositive. CDR3 DNA: TGTGCCAGCAGCTTAGTGGTAGGGGAAGGTCAGCCCCAGCATTTT. This gives the protein CASSLVVGEGQPQHF. Combining the CDR3 with reference TRBV7-6 and TRBJ1-5 gives the whole variable domain GAGVSQSPRYKVTKRGQDVALRCDPISGHVSLYWYRQALGQGPEFLTYFNYEAQQDKSGLPNDRFSAERPEGSISTLTIQRTEQRDSAMYRCASSLVVGEGQPQHFGDGTRLSIL.